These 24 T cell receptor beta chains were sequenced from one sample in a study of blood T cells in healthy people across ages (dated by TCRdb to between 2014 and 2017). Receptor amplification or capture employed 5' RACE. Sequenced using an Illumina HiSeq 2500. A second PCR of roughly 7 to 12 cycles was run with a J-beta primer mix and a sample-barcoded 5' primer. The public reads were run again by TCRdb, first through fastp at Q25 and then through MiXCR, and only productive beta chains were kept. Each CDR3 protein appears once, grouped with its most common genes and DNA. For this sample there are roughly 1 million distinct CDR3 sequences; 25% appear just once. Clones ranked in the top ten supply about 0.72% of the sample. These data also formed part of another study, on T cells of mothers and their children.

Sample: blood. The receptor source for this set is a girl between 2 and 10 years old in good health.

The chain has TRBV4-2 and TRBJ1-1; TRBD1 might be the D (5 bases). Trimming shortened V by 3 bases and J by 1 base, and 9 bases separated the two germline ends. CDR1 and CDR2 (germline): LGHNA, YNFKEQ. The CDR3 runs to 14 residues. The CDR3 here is CASSHQGQNTEAFF. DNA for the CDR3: TGTGCCAGCAGCCATCAGGGCCAGAACACTGAAGCTTTCTTT.

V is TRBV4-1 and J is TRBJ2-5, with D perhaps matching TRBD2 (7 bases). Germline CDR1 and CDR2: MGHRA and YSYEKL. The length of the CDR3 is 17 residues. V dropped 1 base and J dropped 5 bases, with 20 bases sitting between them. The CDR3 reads CASSQGWSAGAAETQYF. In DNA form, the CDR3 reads TGCGCCAGCAGCCAAGGATGGTCGGCGGGGGCGGCGGAGACCCAGTACTTC.

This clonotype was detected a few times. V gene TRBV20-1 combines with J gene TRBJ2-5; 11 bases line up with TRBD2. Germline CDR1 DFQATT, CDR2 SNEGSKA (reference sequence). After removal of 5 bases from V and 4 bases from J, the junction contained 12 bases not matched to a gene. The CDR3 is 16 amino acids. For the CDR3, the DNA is TGCAGTGCTCGACGTAGCGGGAGGGCCTTGGGAGAGACCCAGTACTTC. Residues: CSARRSGRALGETQYF.

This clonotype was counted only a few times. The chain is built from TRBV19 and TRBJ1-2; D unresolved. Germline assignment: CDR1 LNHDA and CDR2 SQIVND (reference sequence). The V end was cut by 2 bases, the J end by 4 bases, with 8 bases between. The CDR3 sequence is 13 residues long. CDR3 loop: CASSIYGSYGYTF. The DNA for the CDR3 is TGTGCCAGTAGTATATATGGGAGCTATGGCTACACCTTC.

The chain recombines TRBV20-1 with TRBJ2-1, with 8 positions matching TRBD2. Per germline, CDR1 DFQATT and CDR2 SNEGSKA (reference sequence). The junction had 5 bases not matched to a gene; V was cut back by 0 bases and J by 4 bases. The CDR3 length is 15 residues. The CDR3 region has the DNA TGCAGTGCTAGAGATATGGCGGGGGGATACAATGAGCAGTTCTTC. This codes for CSARDMAGGYNEQFF.

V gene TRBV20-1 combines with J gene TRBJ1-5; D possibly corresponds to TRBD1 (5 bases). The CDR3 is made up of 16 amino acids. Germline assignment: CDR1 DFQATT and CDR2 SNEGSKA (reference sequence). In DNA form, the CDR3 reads TGCACCAACACACCGTCCGGGGGGGTTCCCAATCAGCCCCAGCATTTT. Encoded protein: CTNTPSGGVPNQPQHF.

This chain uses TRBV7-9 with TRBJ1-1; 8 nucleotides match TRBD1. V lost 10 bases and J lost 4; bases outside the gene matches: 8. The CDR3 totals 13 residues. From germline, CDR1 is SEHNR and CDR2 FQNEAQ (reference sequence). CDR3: CATQGARSTEAFF. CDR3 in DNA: TGTGCCACCCAGGGGGCGCGGAGCACTGAAGCTTTCTTT.

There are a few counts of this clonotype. CDR3 nucleotides: TGTGCCAGCAGTTACGCTAGCGGTTGGGGGGAGACCCAGTACTTC. It encodes CASSYASGWGETQYF. The chain uses TRBV6-5 and TRBJ2-5; the match to TRBD2 covers 7 bases. This CDR3 is 15 amino acids long. The ends lost 2 bases at V and 5 bases at J; junction bases unmatched: 8. Germline V gene lookup returns CDR1 MNHEY and CDR2 SVGAGI.

CDR3: CASSILSSSYEQYF. The CDR3 DNA reads TGTGCCAGCAGTATACTCAGCAGCTCCTACGAGCAGTACTTC. The chain carries TRBV28 and TRBJ2-1, with D uncertain. The DNA end is a closer match to TRBJ2-7, so the J assignment may be wrong. The CDR3 totals 14 residues. The germline CDR1 and CDR2 sequences are MDHEN and SYDVKM.

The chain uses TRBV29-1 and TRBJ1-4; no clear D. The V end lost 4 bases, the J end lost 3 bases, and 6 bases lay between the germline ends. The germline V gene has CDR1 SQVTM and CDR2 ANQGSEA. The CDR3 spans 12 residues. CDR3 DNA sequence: TGCAGCGTTGGAGATCCTAATGAAAAACTGTTTTTT. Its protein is CSVGDPNEKLFF.

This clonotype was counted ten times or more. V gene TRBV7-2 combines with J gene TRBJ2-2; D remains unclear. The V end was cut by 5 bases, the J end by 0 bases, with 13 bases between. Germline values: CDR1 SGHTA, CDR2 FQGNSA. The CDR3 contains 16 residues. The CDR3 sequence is CASSPDVRANTGELFF. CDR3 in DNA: TGTGCCAGCAGCCCCGATGTTAGGGCGAACACCGGGGAGCTGTTTTTT.

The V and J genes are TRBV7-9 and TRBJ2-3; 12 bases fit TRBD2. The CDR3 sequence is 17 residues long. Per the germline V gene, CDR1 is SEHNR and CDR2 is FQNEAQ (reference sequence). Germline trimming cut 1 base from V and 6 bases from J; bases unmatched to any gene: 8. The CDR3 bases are TGTGCCAGCAGCTTAGTCCCGACTAGCGGGGGAAGGGATACGCAGTATTTT. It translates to CASSLVPTSGGRDTQYF.

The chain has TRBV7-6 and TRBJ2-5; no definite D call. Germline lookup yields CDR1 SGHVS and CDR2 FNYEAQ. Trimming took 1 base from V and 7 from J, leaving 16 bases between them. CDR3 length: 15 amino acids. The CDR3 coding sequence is TGTGCCAGCAGCTTAGAATTGTTGCTAGAAGGGACCCAGTACTTC. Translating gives CASSLELLLEGTQYF.

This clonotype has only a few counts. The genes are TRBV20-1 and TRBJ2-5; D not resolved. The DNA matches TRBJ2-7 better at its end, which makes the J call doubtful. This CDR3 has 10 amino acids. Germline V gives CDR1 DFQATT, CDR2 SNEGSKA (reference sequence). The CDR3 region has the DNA TGCAGTGCGAAAAGAGACGAGCAGTACTTC. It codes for CSAKRDEQYF.

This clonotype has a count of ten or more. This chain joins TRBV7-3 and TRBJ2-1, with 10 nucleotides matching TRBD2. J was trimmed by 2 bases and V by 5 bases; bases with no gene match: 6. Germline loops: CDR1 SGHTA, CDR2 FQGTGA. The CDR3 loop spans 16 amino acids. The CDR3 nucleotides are TGTGCCAGCAGCCCCCAAGCGGGAGGGCCCTACAATGAGCAGTTCTTC. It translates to CASSPQAGGPYNEQFF.

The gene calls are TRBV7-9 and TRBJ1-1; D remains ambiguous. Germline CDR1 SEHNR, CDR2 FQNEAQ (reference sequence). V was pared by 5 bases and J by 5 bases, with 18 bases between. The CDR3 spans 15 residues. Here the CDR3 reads CASSPGFRERTEAFF. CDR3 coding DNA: TGTGCCAGCAGCCCCGGTTTCCGGGAGAGGACTGAAGCTTTCTTT.

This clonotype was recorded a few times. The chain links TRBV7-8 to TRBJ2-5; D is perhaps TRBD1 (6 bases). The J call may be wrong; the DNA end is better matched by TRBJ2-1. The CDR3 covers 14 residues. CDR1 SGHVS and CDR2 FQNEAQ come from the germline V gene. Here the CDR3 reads CASRFGTSHNEQFF. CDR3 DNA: TGTGCCAGCAGGTTCGGGACATCACACAATGAGCAGTTCTTC.

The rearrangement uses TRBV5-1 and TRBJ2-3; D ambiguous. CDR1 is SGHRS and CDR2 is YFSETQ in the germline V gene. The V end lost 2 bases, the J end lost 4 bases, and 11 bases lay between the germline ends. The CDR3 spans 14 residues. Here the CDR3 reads CASSFPERADTQYF. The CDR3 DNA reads TGCGCCAGCAGCTTCCCCGAGCGCGCAGATACGCAGTATTTT.

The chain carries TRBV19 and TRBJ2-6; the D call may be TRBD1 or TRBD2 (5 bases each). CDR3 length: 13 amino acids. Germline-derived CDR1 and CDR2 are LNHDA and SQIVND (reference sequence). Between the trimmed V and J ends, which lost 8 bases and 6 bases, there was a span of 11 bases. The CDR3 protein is CASSRGAANVLTF. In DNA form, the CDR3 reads TGTGCCAGTTCTAGAGGGGCGGCCAACGTCCTGACTTTC.

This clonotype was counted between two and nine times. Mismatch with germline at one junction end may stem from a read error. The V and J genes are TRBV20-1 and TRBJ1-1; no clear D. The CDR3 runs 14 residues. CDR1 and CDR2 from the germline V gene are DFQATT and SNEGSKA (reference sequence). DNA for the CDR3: TGCAGTGCTAGACCCTACGAGAGGAACGCTGAAGCTTTCTTT. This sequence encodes CSARPYERNAEAFF.

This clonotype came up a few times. The CDR3 DNA reads as TGTGCCAGCAGTTTTCGTCCTTGGGGGGGGAGGGTCTACAATGAGCAGTTCTTC. It is translated as CASSFRPWGGRVYNEQFF. This sequence joins TRBV12-3 or TRBV12-4 and TRBJ2-1, with TRBD2 matching over 7 bases. With 3 bases clipped from V and 3 bases from J, the junction kept 14 bases outside the gene matches. The CDR3 is 18 amino acids.

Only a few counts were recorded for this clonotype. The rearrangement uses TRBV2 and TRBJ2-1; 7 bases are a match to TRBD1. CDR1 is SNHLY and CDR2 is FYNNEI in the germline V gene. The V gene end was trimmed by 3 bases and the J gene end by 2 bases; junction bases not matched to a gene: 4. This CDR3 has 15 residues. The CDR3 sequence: CASSEDRSTYNEQFF. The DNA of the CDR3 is TGTGCCAGCAGTGAGGACAGGTCCACCTACAATGAGCAGTTCTTC.

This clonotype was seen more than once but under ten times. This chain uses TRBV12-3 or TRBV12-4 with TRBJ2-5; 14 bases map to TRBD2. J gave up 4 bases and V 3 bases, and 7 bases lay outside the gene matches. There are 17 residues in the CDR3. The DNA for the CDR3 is TGTGCCAGCAGTTTGAACCTTGGGACTAGCGGGAGAGAGACCCAGTACTTC. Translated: CASSLNLGTSGRETQYF.

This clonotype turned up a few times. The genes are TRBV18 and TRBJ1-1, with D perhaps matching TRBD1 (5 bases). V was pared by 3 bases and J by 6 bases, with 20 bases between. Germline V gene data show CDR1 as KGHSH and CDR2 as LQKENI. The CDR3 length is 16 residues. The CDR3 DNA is TGTGCCAGCTCACCCGGTAGTAGTGTCCAGGGAGCTGAAGCTTTCTTT. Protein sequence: CASSPGSSVQGAEAFF.